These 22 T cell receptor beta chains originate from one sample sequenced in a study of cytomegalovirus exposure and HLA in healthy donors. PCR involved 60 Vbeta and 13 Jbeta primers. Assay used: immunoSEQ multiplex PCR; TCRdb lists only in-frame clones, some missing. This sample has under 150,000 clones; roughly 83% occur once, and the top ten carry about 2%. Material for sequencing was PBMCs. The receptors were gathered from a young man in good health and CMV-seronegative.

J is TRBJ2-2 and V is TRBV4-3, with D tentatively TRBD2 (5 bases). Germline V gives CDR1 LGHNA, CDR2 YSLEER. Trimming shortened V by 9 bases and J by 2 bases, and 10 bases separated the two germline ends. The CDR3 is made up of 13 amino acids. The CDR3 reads CASRRGNTGELFF. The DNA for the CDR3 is TGCGCCAGTCGCCGGGGAAACACCGGGGAGCTGTTTTTT.

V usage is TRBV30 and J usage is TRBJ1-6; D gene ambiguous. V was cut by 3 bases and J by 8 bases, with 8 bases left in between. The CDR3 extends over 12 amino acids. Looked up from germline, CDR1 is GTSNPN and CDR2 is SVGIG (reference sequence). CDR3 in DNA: TGTGCCTGGAGCAGTCTTGATTCACCCCTCCACTTT. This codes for CAWSSLDSPLHF. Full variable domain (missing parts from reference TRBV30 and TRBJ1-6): SQTIHQWPATLVQPVGSPLSLECTVEGTSNPNLYWYRQAAGRGLQLLFYSVGIGQISSEVPQNLSASRPQDRQFILSSKKLLLSDSGFYLCAWSSLDSPLHFGNGTRLTVT.

The CDR3 sequence is CASSQRQGSYEQYF. The DNA of the CDR3 is TGTGCCAGTAGTCAAAGACAGGGGAGCTACGAGCAGTACTTC. The chain recombines TRBV19 with TRBJ2-7; 8 bases fit TRBD1. V was clipped by 5 bases and J by 3 bases; unmatched bases: 6. Germline V lookup: CDR1 LNHDA, CDR2 SQIVND (reference sequence). This CDR3 spans 14 amino acids.

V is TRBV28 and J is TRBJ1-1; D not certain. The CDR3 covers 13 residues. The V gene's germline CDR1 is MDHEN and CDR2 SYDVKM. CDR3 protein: CLVGAISSPEAFF. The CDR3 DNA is TGTTTGGTGGGCGCTATATCCAGTCCTGAAGCTTTCTTT.

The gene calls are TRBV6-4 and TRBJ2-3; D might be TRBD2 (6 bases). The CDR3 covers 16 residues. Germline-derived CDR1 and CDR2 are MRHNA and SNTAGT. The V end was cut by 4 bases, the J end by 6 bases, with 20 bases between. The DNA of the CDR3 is TGTGCCAGCAGTGGCGAAGGGGACGGGAGTGCGGATACGCAGTATTTT. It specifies CASSGEGDGSADTQYF.

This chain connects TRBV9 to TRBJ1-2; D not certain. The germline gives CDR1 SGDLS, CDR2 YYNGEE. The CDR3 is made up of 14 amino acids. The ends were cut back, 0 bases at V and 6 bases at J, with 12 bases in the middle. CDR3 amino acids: CASSVDSGINGYTF. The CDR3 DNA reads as TGTGCCAGCAGCGTAGACAGTGGCATCAATGGCTACACCTTC.

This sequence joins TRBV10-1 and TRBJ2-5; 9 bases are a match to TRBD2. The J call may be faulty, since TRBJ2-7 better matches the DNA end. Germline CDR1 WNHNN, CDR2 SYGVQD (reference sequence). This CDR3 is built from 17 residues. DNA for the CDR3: TGCGCCAGCAGTACATGGCGGGAGGGCCGATACTCCTACGAGCAGTACTTC. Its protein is CASSTWREGRYSYEQYF.

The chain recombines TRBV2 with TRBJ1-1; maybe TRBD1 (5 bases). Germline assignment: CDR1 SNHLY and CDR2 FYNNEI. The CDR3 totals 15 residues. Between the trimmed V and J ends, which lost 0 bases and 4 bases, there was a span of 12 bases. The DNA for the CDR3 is TGTGCCAGCAGTGAAGCAGGGGCGCGGAGCACTGAAGCTTTCTTT. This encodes CASSEAGARSTEAFF.

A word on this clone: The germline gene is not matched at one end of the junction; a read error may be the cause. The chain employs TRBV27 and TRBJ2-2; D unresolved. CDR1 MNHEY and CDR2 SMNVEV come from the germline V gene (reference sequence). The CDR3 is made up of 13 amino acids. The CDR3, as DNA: TGTGCCAGCAGTTTAGGCCAGGCCGGAGAGCTGTTTTTT. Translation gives CASSLGQAGELFF.

The CDR3 protein is CASSLGGQGLSPLHF. The CDR3 region has the DNA TGTGCCAGCAGCTTAGGAGGACAGGGGCTTTCACCCCTCCACTTT. The gene calls are TRBV13 and TRBJ1-6; 9 positions match TRBD1. CDR3 length: 15 residues. Germline V gives CDR1 PRHDT, CDR2 FYEKMQ (reference sequence). V trimming: 0 bases; J trimming: 9 bases; junction bases outside the gene matches: 3.

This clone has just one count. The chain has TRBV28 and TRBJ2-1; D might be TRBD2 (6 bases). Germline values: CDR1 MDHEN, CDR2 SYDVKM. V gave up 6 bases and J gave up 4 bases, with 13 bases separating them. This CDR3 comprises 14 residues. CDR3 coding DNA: TGTGCCAGCAGAAAGGGCGGGACTTACAATGAGCAGTTCTTC. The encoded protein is CASRKGGTYNEQFF.

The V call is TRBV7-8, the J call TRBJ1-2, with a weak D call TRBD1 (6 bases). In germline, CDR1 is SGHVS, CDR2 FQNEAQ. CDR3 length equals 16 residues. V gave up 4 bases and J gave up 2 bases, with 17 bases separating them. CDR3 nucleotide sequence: TGTGCCAGCAGCTATGGAGGGGGGGCGGCGAACTATGGCTACACCTTC. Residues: CASSYGGGAANYGYTF.

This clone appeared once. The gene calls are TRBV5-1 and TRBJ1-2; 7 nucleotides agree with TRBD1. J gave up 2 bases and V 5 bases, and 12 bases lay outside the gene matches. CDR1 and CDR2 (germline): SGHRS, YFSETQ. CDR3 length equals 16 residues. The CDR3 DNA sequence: TGCGCCAGCAGTCGAACAGGGGAGGTAGCCAACTATGGCTACACCTTC. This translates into CASSRTGEVANYGYTF.

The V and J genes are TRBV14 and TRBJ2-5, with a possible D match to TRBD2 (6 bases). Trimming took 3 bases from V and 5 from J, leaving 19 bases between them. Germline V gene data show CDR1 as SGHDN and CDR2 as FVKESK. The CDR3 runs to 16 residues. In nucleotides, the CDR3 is TGTGCCAGCAGCCACGACTTGGGGGGTCAGTGGGAGACCCAGTACTTC. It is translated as CASSHDLGGQWETQYF.

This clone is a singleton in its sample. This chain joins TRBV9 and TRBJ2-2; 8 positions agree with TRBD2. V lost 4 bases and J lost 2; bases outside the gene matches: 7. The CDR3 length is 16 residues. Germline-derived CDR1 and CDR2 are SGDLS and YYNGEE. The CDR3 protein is CASSPQLAANTGELFF. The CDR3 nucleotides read TGTGCCAGCAGCCCCCAACTAGCGGCCAACACCGGGGAGCTGTTTTTT.

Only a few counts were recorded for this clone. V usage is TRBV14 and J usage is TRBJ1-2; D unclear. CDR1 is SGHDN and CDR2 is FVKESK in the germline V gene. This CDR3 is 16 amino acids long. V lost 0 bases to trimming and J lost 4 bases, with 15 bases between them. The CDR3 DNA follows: TGTGCCAGCAGCCAAGATCGGGAAAAAAGACTCTATGGCTACACCTTC. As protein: CASSQDREKRLYGYTF.

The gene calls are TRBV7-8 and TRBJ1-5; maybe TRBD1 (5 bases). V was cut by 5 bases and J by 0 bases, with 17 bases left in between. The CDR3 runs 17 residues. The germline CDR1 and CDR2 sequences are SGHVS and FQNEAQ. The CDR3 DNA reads TGTGCCAGCAGCGCGTACGGAGGGGTGTTTAGCAATCAGCCCCAGCATTTT. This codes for CASSAYGGVFSNQPQHF.

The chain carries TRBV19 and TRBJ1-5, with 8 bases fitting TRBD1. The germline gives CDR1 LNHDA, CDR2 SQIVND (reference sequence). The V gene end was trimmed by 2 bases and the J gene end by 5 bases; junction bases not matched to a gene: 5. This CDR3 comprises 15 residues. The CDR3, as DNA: TGTGCCAGTAGTATACGGACAGGGTATTATCAGCCCCAGCATTTT. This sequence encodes CASSIRTGYYQPQHF. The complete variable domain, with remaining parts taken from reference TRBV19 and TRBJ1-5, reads DGGITQSPKYLFRKEGQNVTLSCEQNLNHDAMYWYRQDPGQGLRLIYYSQIVNDFQKGDIAEGYSVSREKKESFPLTVTSAQKNPTAFYLCASSIRTGYYQPQHFGDGTRLSIL.

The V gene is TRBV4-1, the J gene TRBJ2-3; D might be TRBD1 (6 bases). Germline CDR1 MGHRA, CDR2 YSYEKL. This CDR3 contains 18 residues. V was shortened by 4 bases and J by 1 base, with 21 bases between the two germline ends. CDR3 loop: CASSLMAGEKGGTDTQYF. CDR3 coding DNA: TGCGCCAGCAGCCTCATGGCAGGGGAAAAAGGGGGCACAGATACGCAGTATTTT.

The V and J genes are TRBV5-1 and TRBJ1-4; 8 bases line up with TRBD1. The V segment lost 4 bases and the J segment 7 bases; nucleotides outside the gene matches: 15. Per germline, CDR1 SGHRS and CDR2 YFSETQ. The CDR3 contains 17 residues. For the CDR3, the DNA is TGCGCCAGCAGCATTTCCGGGACAGGCCCACAGGGTGAAAAACTGTTTTTT. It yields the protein CASSISGTGPQGEKLFF.

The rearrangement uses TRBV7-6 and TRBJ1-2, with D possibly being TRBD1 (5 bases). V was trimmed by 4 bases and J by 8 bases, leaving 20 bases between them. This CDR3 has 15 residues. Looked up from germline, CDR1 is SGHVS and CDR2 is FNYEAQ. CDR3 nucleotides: TGTGCCAGCAGCTCCCCTTCTAGGGGTATAGGAGGCTACACCTTC. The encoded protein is CASSSPSRGIGGYTF.

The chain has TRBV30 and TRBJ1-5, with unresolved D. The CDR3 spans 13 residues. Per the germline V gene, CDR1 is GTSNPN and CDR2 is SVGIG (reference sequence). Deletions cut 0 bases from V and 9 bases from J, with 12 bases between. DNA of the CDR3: TGTGCCTGGAGTGTACAAGGCCCAGGGCCCCAGCATTTT. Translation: CAWSVQGPGPQHF.